This paragraph reports one TCR beta chain. These data come from a study of blood T cell repertoires in COVID-19. Turning to the study itself: In each case, the material was cDNA or gDNA derived from T cells, B-cell-depleted T cells, or PBMCs.

The CDR3 extends over 13 amino acids. V was pared by 0 bases and J by 7 bases, with 8 bases between. Germline-derived CDR1 and CDR2 are SGHNT and YYREEE (reference sequence). In the authors' workflow: From reference gene primer amplification, estimates of nucleated cell counts were derived. The method was immunoSEQ multiplex PCR; TCRdb's version includes in-frame clones alone and lacks a portion of them. That table is the source of V, J and clone size, and D and trimming were worked out from the DNA. This table holds 90,000 to 120,000 clones, about 80% found once. Material: peripheral blood. This TCR was recovered from a man aged 65 to 79 with acute or convalescent COVID-19. The chain links TRBV5-4 to TRBJ1-3; the D gene is possibly TRBD1 (6 bases). The CDR3 is CASSLGGQNTIYF. The CDR3 nucleotides are TGTGCCAGCAGCTTGGGGGGGCAGAACACCATATATTTT.